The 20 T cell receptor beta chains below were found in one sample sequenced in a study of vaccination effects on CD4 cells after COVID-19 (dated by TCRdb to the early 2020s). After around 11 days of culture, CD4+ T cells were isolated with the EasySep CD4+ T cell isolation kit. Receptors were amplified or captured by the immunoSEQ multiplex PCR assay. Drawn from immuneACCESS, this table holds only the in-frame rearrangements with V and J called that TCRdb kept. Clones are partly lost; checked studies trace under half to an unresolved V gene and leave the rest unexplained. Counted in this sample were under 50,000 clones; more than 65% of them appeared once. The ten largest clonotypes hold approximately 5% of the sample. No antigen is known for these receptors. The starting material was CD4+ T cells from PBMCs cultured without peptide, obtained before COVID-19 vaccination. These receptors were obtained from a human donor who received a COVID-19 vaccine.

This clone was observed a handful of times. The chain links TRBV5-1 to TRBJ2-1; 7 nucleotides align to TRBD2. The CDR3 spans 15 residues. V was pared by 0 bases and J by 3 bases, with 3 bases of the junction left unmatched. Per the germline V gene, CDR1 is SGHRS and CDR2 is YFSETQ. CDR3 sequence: CASSLASGGYNEQFF. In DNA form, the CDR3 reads TGCGCCAGCAGCTTGGCGTCGGGAGGCTACAATGAGCAGTTCTTC. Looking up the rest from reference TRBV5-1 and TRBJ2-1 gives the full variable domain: KAGVTQTPRYLIKTRGQQVTLSCSPISGHRSVSWYQQTPGQGLQFLFEYFSETQRNKGNFPGRFSGRQFSNSRSEMNVSTLELGDSALYLCASSLASGGYNEQFFGPGTRLTVL.

The CDR3 loop reads CASSNRQGYGYTF. CDR3 sequence (DNA): TGTGCCAGTAGTAACCGACAGGGGTATGGCTACACCTTC. The rearrangement links TRBV19 to TRBJ1-2, with TRBD1 identical over 8 bases. Germline trimming cut 4 bases from V and 5 bases from J; bases unmatched to any gene: 3. CDR1 and CDR2 (germline): LNHDA, SQIVND (reference sequence). This CDR3 region has 13 residues.

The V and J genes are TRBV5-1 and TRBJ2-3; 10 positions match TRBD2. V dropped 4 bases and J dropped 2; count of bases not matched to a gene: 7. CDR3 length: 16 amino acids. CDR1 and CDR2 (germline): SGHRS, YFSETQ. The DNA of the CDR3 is TGCGCCAGCAGCACGGCCGGACTAGCGGCCACAGATACGCAGTATTTT. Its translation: CASSTAGLAATDTQYF. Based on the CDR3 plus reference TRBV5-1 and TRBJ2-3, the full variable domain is KAGVTQTPRYLIKTRGQQVTLSCSPISGHRSVSWYQQTPGQGLQFLFEYFSETQRNKGNFPGRFSGRQFSNSRSEMNVSTLELGDSALYLCASSTAGLAATDTQYFGPGTRLTVL.

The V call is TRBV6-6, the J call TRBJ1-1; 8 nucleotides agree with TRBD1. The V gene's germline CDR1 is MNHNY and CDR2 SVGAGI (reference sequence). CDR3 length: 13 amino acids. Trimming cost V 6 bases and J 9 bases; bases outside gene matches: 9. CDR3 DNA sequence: TGTGCCAGCAGCCTGACAGGGGCACTTCAAGCTTTCTTT. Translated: CASSLTGALQAFF.

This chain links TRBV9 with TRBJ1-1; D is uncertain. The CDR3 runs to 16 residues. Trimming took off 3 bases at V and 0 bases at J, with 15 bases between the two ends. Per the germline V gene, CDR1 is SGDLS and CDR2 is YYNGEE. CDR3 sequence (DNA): TGTGCCAGCAGCGCGGGAGCGGAGAGAATGAACACTGAAGCTTTCTTT. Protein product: CASSAGAERMNTEAFF.

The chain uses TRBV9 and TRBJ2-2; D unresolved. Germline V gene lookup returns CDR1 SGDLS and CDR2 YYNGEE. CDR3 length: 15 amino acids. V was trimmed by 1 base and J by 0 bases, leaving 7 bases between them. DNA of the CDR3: TGTGCCAGCAGCGTAACCCTATCGAACACCGGGGAGCTGTTTTTT. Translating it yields CASSVTLSNTGELFF.

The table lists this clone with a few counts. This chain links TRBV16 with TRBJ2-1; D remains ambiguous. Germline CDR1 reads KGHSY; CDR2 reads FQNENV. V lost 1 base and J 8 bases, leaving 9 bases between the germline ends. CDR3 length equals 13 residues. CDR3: CASSQYIVYEQFF. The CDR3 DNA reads TGTGCCAGCAGCCAATATATCGTCTATGAGCAGTTCTTC.

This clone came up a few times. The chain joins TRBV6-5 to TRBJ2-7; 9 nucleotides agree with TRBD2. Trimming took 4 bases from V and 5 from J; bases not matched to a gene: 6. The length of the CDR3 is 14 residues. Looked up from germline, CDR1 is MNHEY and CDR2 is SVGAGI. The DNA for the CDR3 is TGTGCCAGCAGTTGGGGGACTAGCTCGCACGAGCAGTACTTC. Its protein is CASSWGTSSHEQYF.

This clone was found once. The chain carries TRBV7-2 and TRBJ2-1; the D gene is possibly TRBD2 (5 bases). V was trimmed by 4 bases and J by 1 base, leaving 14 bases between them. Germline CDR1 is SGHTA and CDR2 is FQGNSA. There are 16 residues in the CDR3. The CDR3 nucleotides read TGTGCCAGCAGCTCCTGGGGAGATTGGTCCTACAATGAGCAGTTCTTC. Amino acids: CASSSWGDWSYNEQFF.

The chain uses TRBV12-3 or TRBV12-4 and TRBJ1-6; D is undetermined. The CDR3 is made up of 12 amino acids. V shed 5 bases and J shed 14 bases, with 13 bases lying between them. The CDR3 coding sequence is TGTGCCAGCAGTATTAGGGCCGCATCCCTCCACTTT. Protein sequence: CASSIRAASLHF.

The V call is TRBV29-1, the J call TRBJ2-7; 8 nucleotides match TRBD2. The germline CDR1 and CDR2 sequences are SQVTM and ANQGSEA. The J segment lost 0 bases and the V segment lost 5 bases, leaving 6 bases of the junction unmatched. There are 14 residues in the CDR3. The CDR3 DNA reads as TGCAGCGTTCGGGCTAGCGGGTACTCCTACGAGCAGTACTTC. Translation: CSVRASGYSYEQYF.

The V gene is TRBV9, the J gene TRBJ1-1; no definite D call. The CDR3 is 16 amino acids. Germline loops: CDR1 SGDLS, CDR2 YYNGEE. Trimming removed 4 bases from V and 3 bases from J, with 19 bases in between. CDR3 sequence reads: CASSPTPQRGDTEAFF. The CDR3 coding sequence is TGTGCCAGCAGCCCTACCCCCCAACGCGGGGACACTGAAGCTTTCTTT.

DNA of the CDR3: TGTGCCAGGGCCGGGGGGTCGAGCACAGATACGCAGTATTTT. This gives the protein CARAGGSSTDTQYF. The chain has TRBV6-4 and TRBJ2-3; 7 nucleotides match TRBD2. Germline V gene sequence: CDR1 MRHNA, CDR2 SNTAGT. The trim removed 9 bases at V and 0 bases at J, leaving 6 bases unmatched. The CDR3 loop spans 14 amino acids.

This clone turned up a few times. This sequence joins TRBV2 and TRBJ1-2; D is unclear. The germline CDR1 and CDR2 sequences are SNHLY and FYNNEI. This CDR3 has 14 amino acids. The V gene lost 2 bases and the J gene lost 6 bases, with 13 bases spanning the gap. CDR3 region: CASSETRARDGYTF. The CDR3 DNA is TGTGCCAGCAGTGAAACGAGGGCGCGGGATGGCTACACCTTC. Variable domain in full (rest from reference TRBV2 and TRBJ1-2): EPEVTQTPSHQVTQMGQEVILRCVPISNHLYFYWYRQILGQKVEFLVSFYNNEISEKSEIFDDQFSVERPDGSNFTLKIRSTKLEDSAMYFCASSETRARDGYTFGSGTRLTVV.

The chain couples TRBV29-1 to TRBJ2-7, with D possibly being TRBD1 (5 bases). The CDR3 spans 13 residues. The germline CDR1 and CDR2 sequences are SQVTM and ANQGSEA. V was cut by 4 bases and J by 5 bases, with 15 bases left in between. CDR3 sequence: CSVVGAGFNEQYF. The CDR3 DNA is TGCAGCGTTGTAGGCGCAGGGTTCAACGAGCAGTACTTC.

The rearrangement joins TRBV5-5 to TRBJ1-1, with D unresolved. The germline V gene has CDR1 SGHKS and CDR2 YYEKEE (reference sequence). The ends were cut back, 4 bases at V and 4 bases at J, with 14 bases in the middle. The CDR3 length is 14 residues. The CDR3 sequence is CASSLTWASTEAFF. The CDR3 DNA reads TGTGCCAGCAGCCTGACCTGGGCGAGCACTGAAGCTTTCTTT.

CDR3 sequence reads: CASRDWPHTFF. CDR3 nucleotide sequence: TGTGCCAGCAGAGACTGGCCCCACACGTTCTTC. The chain combines TRBV3-1 (or the pseudogene TRBV3-2) with TRBJ2-1; no clear D. The CDR3 is 11 residues long. Germline V gene sequence: CDR1 LGHDT, CDR2 YNNKEL (reference sequence). V lost 6 bases and J lost 15, with 15 bases in between.

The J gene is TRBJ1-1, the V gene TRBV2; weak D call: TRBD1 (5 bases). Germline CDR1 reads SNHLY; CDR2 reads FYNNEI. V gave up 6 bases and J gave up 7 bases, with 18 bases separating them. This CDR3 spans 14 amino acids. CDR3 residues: CASRTDRLVGEAFF. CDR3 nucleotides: TGTGCCAGCAGGACAGATAGGTTGGTAGGTGAAGCTTTCTTT. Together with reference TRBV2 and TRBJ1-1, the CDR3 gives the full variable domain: EPEVTQTPSHQVTQMGQEVILRCVPISNHLYFYWYRQILGQKVEFLVSFYNNEISEKSEIFDDQFSVERPDGSNFTLKIRSTKLEDSAMYFCASRTDRLVGEAFFGQGTRLTVV.

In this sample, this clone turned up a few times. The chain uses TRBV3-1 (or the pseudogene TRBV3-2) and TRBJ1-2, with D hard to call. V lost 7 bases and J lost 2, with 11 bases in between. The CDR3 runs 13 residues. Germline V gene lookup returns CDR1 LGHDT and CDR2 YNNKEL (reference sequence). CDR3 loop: CASTGGSNYGYTF. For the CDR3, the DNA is TGTGCCAGCACGGGAGGGTCCAACTATGGCTACACCTTC.

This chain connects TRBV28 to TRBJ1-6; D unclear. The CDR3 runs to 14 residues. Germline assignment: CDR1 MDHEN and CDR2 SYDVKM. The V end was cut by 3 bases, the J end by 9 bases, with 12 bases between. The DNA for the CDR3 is TGTGCCAGCAGTTTTCGAGGAGATAGTTCACCCCTCCACTTT. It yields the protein CASSFRGDSSPLHF.